These 32 T cell receptor beta chains were sequenced from one sample in a study of cytomegalovirus exposure and HLA in healthy donors (dated by TCRdb to 2016 to 2017). The library came from the immunoSEQ multiplex PCR assay. A mixture of 60 forward primers for TCR Vbeta segments and 13 reverse primers for TCR Jbeta segments was used in the multiplex PCR. Drawn from immuneACCESS, this table holds only the in-frame rearrangements with V and J called that TCRdb kept. Clones are partly lost; checked studies trace under half to an unresolved V gene and leave the rest unexplained. This sample's records show approximately 80,000 clones. The ten largest account for roughly 3.8% of the sample. Material: PBMCs. These receptor sequences come from a man aged 18 to 30 in good health and CMV-seropositive.

J is TRBJ2-2 and V is TRBV15, with a weak D call TRBD1 (6 bases). V shed 0 bases and J shed 2 bases, with 16 bases lying between them. Germline CDR1 reads LNHNV; CDR2 reads YYDKDF (reference sequence). This CDR3 is built from 18 residues. CDR3 nucleotides: TGTGCCACCAGCAGAGAGGGGGTAGACAGGATAAACACCGGGGAGCTGTTTTTT. Translating gives CATSREGVDRINTGELFF.

The J gene is TRBJ1-2, the V gene TRBV9, with 7 nucleotides matching TRBD1. Germline-derived CDR1 and CDR2 are SGDLS and YYNGEE. The CDR3 totals 13 residues. V shed 4 bases, J shed 6 bases, and the junction held 6 bases outside the gene matches. The chain's CDR3 is CASSPQGSDGYTF. CDR3 in DNA: TGTGCCAGCAGCCCACAGGGGAGTGATGGCTACACCTTC.

The V and J genes are TRBV5-1 and TRBJ1-4; the match to TRBD1 covers 8 bases. With V trimmed by 4 bases and J by 0 bases, 8 bases remained unmatched. This CDR3 region has 17 residues. CDR1 is SGHRS and CDR2 is YFSETQ in the germline V gene. CDR3 coding DNA: TGCGCCAGCAGCAACGGACAGGGTCGATCAACTAATGAAAAACTGTTTTTT. It yields the protein CASSNGQGRSTNEKLFF.

This sequence joins TRBV19 and TRBJ1-5; D ambiguous. The CDR3 extends over 16 amino acids. V lost 3 bases and J lost 7, with 19 bases in between. The germline V gene encodes CDR1 LNHDA and CDR2 SQIVND (reference sequence). The CDR3 DNA is TGTGCCAGTAGTATCTCAAGAGGGTTCAATCCGCAGCCCCAGCATTTT. Translating it yields CASSISRGFNPQPQHF.

The chain carries TRBV4-1 and TRBJ2-5; 7 bases are shared with TRBD2. The DNA end favors TRBJ2-7, so the J call may be wrong. Germline lookup yields CDR1 MGHRA and CDR2 YSYEKL. This CDR3 has 13 residues. CDR3 coding DNA: TGCGCCAGCAGCCGATCTAGCGGCTACGAGCAGTACTTC. This sequence encodes CASSRSSGYEQYF.

The rearrangement links TRBV7-3 to TRBJ1-2; D not resolved. CDR1 and CDR2 (germline): SGHTA, FQGTGA. V was clipped by 4 bases and J by 0 bases, with 12 bases between them. The CDR3 runs to 15 residues. CDR3 sequence (DNA): TGTGCCAGCAGCTCAAACAGCCGAGCTAACTATGGCTACACCTTC. Translated: CASSSNSRANYGYTF.

The V gene is TRBV29-1, the J gene TRBJ2-6; D call uncertain. The germline CDR1 and CDR2 sequences are SQVTM and ANQGSEA. V shed 6 bases and J shed 0 bases, with 3 bases lying between them. CDR3 size: 12 residues. CDR3 DNA: TGCAGCGTCAACTCTGGGGCCAACGTCCTGACTTTC. This codes for CSVNSGANVLTF. Using reference TRBV29-1 and TRBJ2-6 for the parts outside the CDR3, the full variable domain is SAVISQKPSRDICQRGTSLTIQCQVDSQVTMMFWYRQQPGQSLTLIATANQGSEATYESGFVIDKFPISRPNLTFSTLTVSNMSPEDSSIYLCSVNSGANVLTFGAGSRLTVL.

The chain is built from TRBV18 and TRBJ1-3, with D uncertain. The germline V and J ends were trimmed by 6 bases and 4 bases, with 19 bases remaining between them. The germline V gene encodes CDR1 KGHSH and CDR2 LQKENI. CDR3 length: 16 amino acids. For the CDR3, the DNA is TGTGCCAGCTCCTCCGGGCGGGCGCAGGAAGGAAACACCATATATTTT. Translating it yields CASSSGRAQEGNTIYF.

The chain joins TRBV5-1 to TRBJ2-7; D might be TRBD1 (6 bases). This CDR3 contains 15 residues. Trimming stripped 4 bases from V and 3 bases from J, with 17 bases between. Germline lookup yields CDR1 SGHRS and CDR2 YFSETQ. CDR3 sequence reads: CASSPLDSLNYEQYF. The CDR3, as DNA: TGCGCCAGCAGCCCTCTGGACAGTCTAAACTACGAGCAGTACTTC. The variable domain in full, with the rest retrieved from reference TRBV5-1 and TRBJ2-7, is KAGVTQTPRYLIKTRGQQVTLSCSPISGHRSVSWYQQTPGQGLQFLFEYFSETQRNKGNFPGRFSGRQFSNSRSEMNVSTLELGDSALYLCASSPLDSLNYEQYFGPGTRLTVT.

The rearrangement links TRBV6-7 to TRBJ2-5; the match to TRBD1 covers 8 bases. TRBV6-7 is labeled an ORF, and its function is uncertain. V was clipped by 5 bases and J by 2 bases; unmatched bases: 4. This CDR3 has 14 amino acids. CDR3 in amino acids: CASSPRDRQETQYF. CDR3 sequence (DNA): TGTGCCAGCAGTCCACGGGACAGGCAAGAGACCCAGTACTTC.

J is TRBJ2-3 and V is TRBV14; D is undetermined. The V gene's germline CDR1 is SGHDN and CDR2 FVKESK. This CDR3 region has 14 residues. V was cut by 4 bases and J by 4 bases, with 12 bases left in between. The CDR3 protein is CASSLQLVADTQYF. CDR3 DNA sequence: TGTGCCAGCAGCCTACAGCTCGTGGCAGATACGCAGTATTTT.

V usage is TRBV4-2 and J usage is TRBJ2-7; TRBD2 matches 9 bases. The germline gives CDR1 LGHNA, CDR2 YNFKEQ. V lost 0 bases to trimming and J lost 4 bases; unmatched junction nucleotides: 7. The CDR3 covers 16 residues. The CDR3 here is CASSQDYSGRGYEQYF. In nucleotides, the CDR3 is TGTGCCAGCAGCCAAGACTATAGCGGGAGAGGATACGAGCAGTACTTC.

This rearrangement joins TRBV11-2 to TRBJ2-2, with 7 bases fitting TRBD1. The germline CDR1 and CDR2 sequences are SGHAT and FQNNGV. The ends lost 2 bases at V and 5 bases at J; junction bases unmatched: 2. The CDR3 totals 14 residues. The chain's CDR3 is CASSLYRGTGELFF. The CDR3, as DNA: TGTGCCAGCAGCTTATACAGGGGAACCGGGGAGCTGTTTTTT.

The chain combines TRBV5-1 with TRBJ2-3, with TRBD2 matching 10 bases. With V trimmed by 5 bases and J by 5 bases, 8 bases remained unmatched. Germline-derived CDR1 and CDR2 are SGHRS and YFSETQ. This CDR3 spans 15 amino acids. The CDR3 reads CASSYSGGAGDTQYF. Written as DNA, the CDR3 is TGCGCCAGCAGTTACAGCGGGGGGGCGGGAGATACGCAGTATTTT.

V and J are TRBV27 and TRBJ2-3, with TRBD1 identical over 9 bases. The CDR3 totals 15 residues. The V and J ends lost 4 bases and 1 base, in that order; junction bases with no gene match: 3. Germline V gene sequence: CDR1 MNHEY, CDR2 SMNVEV (reference sequence). CDR3 amino acids: CASSWRDRGTDTQYF. The CDR3, as DNA: TGTGCCAGCAGTTGGCGGGACAGGGGCACAGATACGCAGTATTTT.

The chain combines TRBV6-6 with TRBJ2-1, with TRBD2 matching 12 bases. V lost 5 bases to trimming and J lost 4 bases; unmatched junction nucleotides: 6. CDR1 MNHNY and CDR2 SVGAGI come from the germline V gene (reference sequence). The length of the CDR3 is 16 residues. CDR3 nucleotides: TGTGCCAGCAGTGCCTCGACTAGCGGGGGTTACAATGAGCAGTTCTTC. This sequence encodes CASSASTSGGYNEQFF.

The chain has TRBV30 and TRBJ1-2, with 7 bases lining up with TRBD1. The trim removed 5 bases at V and 2 bases at J, leaving 5 bases unmatched. The CDR3 length is 13 residues. The germline V gene has CDR1 GTSNPN and CDR2 SVGIG (reference sequence). The CDR3 DNA reads as TGTGCCTGGGCCTCGGACAGGAACTATGGCTACACCTTC. Translation: CAWASDRNYGYTF.

The V call is TRBV29-1, the J call TRBJ2-1, with 9 positions matching TRBD1. The CDR3 totals 14 residues. V dropped 1 base and J dropped 6; count of bases not matched to a gene: 4. CDR1 and CDR2 from the germline V gene are SQVTM and ANQGSEA. CDR3 protein: CSVEGDREGNEQFF. CDR3 sequence (DNA): TGCAGCGTTGAAGGGGACAGGGAAGGCAATGAGCAGTTCTTC.

The J gene is TRBJ2-7, the V gene TRBV11-2; D may be TRBD1 (6 bases). V lost 5 bases and J 3 bases, leaving 11 bases between the germline ends. Germline V CDR1 and CDR2: SGHAT, FQNNGV. This CDR3 has 13 residues. As DNA, the CDR3 is TGTGCCAGCAGCCCTGGGACAATCTACGAGCAGTACTTC. Its protein product is CASSPGTIYEQYF.

V and J are TRBV19 and TRBJ2-7, with D unresolved. The CDR3 runs 16 residues. V was shortened by 3 bases and J by 0 bases, with 15 bases between the two germline ends. Germline V gives CDR1 LNHDA, CDR2 SQIVND (reference sequence). The CDR3 DNA reads as TGTGCCAGTAGTATTTCTCGCGGAGTGAGCTCCTACGAGCAGTACTTC. Its protein product is CASSISRGVSSYEQYF.

The genes are TRBV4-1 and TRBJ1-2, with D possibly TRBD1 on 6 matching bases. CDR1 and CDR2 from the germline V gene are MGHRA and YSYEKL. The CDR3 loop spans 14 amino acids. V was cut by 6 bases and J by 2 bases, with 13 bases left in between. This CDR3 is CASSAPQGNYGYTF. The CDR3 DNA is TGCGCCAGCAGTGCACCTCAGGGGAACTATGGCTACACCTTC.

The J gene is TRBJ1-1, the V gene TRBV9; 9 bases are shared with TRBD1. The germline V gene has CDR1 SGDLS and CDR2 YYNGEE. The V gene end was trimmed by 5 bases and the J gene end by 8 bases; junction bases not matched to a gene: 13. The CDR3 loop spans 15 amino acids. The CDR3 region is CASSGRDRERPEAFF. CDR3 coding DNA: TGTGCCAGCAGTGGAAGGGACAGGGAACGTCCGGAAGCTTTCTTT.

The V gene is TRBV7-9, the J gene TRBJ1-2, with TRBD1 matching over 9 bases. This CDR3 is 16 amino acids long. From germline, CDR1 is SEHNR and CDR2 FQNEAQ (reference sequence). The ends lost 5 bases at V and 2 bases at J; junction bases unmatched: 9. This CDR3 reads CASSPPGGQGNYGYTF. The CDR3 nucleotides read TGTGCCAGCAGCCCCCCCGGGGGACAGGGAAACTATGGCTACACCTTC.

The chain joins TRBV28 to TRBJ1-5; D call uncertain. Germline V gives CDR1 MDHEN, CDR2 SYDVKM. CDR3 length equals 14 residues. V was cut by 1 base and J by 6 bases, with 10 bases left in between. CDR3 amino acids: CASSLLGGGQPQHF. DNA of the CDR3: TGTGCCAGCAGTTTATTGGGTGGCGGTCAGCCCCAGCATTTT. The whole variable domain, remainder taken from reference TRBV28 and TRBJ1-5, is DVKVTQSSRYLVKRTGEKVFLECVQDMDHENMFWYRQDPGLGLRLIYFSYDVKMKEKGDIPEGYSVSREKKERFSLILESASTNQTSMYLCASSLLGGGQPQHFGDGTRLSIL.

This chain connects TRBV19 to TRBJ2-7; maybe TRBD1 (5 bases). V lost 5 bases to trimming and J lost 1 base, with 15 bases between them. The CDR3 is made up of 15 amino acids. From germline, CDR1 is LNHDA and CDR2 SQIVND (reference sequence). CDR3 region: CASSLGPGISYEQYF. CDR3 in DNA: TGTGCCAGTAGTTTGGGGCCAGGAATATCCTACGAGCAGTACTTC.

The chain carries TRBV7-8 and TRBJ1-6, with 7 positions matching TRBD1. This CDR3 has 15 amino acids. J gave up 6 bases and V 5 bases, and 7 bases lay outside the gene matches. Germline V gene data show CDR1 as SGHVS and CDR2 as FQNEAQ. The CDR3 DNA is TGTGCCAGCAGCCCGCAGACAGGGTTTAATTCACCCCTCCACTTT. Translating gives CASSPQTGFNSPLHF.

J is TRBJ2-3 and V is TRBV6-1; possibly TRBD1 for D (7 bases). V lost 6 bases and J 4 bases, leaving 14 bases between the germline ends. The germline gives CDR1 MNHNS, CDR2 SASEGT. There are 14 residues in the CDR3. As DNA, the CDR3 is TGTGCCAGCAGCAGACAGGGCGGGGCAGATACGCAGTATTTT. Encoded protein: CASSRQGGADTQYF.

Concerning this clone: This likely comes from a read error, as the CDR3 has no conserved phenylalanine or tryptophan at its end. The chain combines TRBV30 with TRBJ1-2; 9 bases match TRBD1. The CDR3 runs 13 residues. After removal of 4 bases from V and 7 bases from J, the junction contained 7 bases not matched to a gene. Germline lookup yields CDR1 GTSNPN and CDR2 SVGIG (reference sequence). The CDR3 nucleotides read TGTGCCTGGAAAACACAGGGGGCGGGTGGCTACACCCTC. As protein: CAWKTQGAGGYTL.

V is TRBV27 and J is TRBJ1-6, with D possibly being TRBD1 (6 bases). The V gene's germline CDR1 is MNHEY and CDR2 SMNVEV (reference sequence). The CDR3 runs to 15 residues. V was clipped by 5 bases and J by 9 bases, with 17 bases between them. The CDR3 protein is CASSPLQGFSSPLHF. The CDR3 DNA is TGTGCCAGCAGTCCCTTACAGGGTTTCTCTTCACCCCTCCACTTT.

The CDR3 sequence: CAISEFSGTSGRDEQFF. The CDR3 DNA reads as TGTGCCATCAGTGAGTTCTCCGGGACTAGCGGGAGGGATGAGCAGTTCTTC. V gene TRBV10-3 combines with J gene TRBJ2-1; 16 nucleotides agree with TRBD2. The CDR3 has 17 amino acids. Trimming cost V 1 base and J 8 bases; bases outside gene matches: 5. The germline CDR1 and CDR2 sequences are ENHRY and SYGVKD.

This rearrangement joins TRBV6-1 to TRBJ2-7, with D maybe TRBD2 (6 bases). CDR3 length equals 13 residues. The V gene's germline CDR1 is MNHNS and CDR2 SASEGT. Trimming left V 4 bases short and J 6 bases short, with 13 bases between. This CDR3 is CASSGKDGGEQYF. DNA of the CDR3: TGTGCCAGCAGTGGGAAAGACGGGGGCGAGCAGTACTTC.

The gene calls are TRBV5-1 and TRBJ1-4; 10 bases are shared with TRBD1. The V and J ends lost 1 base and 8 bases, in that order; junction bases with no gene match: 5. Germline CDR1 is SGHRS and CDR2 is YFSETQ. The CDR3 is made up of 15 amino acids. The chain's CDR3 is CASSLLTGGEEKLFF. CDR3 DNA: TGCGCCAGCAGCTTGTTGACAGGGGGCGAAGAAAAACTGTTTTTT.